This T cell receptor beta chain emerged from a study of T cells in Graves' hyperthyroidism and ophthalmopathy. Study summary: The authors collected peripheral blood at initial diagnosis, before any treatment. Study-wide results and limits: Expanded thyroid clonotypes (above 0.001) were mostly also found in blood. The model anticipated ophthalmopathy a median approximately 6.5 months pre-onset.

Diagnosis relied on clinical symptoms, serum thyroxine and TRAb, thyroid ultrasound and orbital computed tomography. With regard to this clonotype: Its matching antigen is unknown.

TCR beta CDR3 sequences were amplified from RNA transcripts. Primed by the HTBI set, a first-round RT-PCR was run on the TCR CDR3. One entry per CDR3 protein results from TCRdb running MiXCR on the multiplex PCR reads. Of hundreds of thousands of distinct CDR3 sequences in the sample, 12% to 15% were seen once. Germline V gene sequence: CDR1 LGHNA, CDR2 YNFKEQ. Trimming took 3 bases from V and 0 from J, leaving 9 bases between them. CDR3 size: 15 residues. The TCR sequence derives from a woman aged 18-29 years with Graves' hyperthyroidism. This chain joins TRBV4-2 and TRBJ2-1, with D tentatively TRBD2 (5 bases). Sample: blood. The CDR3 region is CASSHGLSSYNEQFF. The CDR3, as DNA: TGTGCCAGCAGCCACGGACTGAGCTCCTACAATGAGCAGTTCTTC.